These 10 T cell receptor beta chains originate from one sample sequenced in a study of T-cell reconstitution after alpha-beta-depleted transplantation in children. Preparing the TCRbeta library involved the use of unique molecular identifiers. TCRdb passed the PCR reads through MiXCR, listing each CDR3 protein once. The data contain about 610,000 distinct CDR3 sequences, 8% to 11% of them singletons. Sequencing used PBMCs from the stem cell graft donor, obtained from the stem cell graft. The receptor source for this set is a human donor who donated a stem cell graft to a child with acute myeloid leukemia.

The V and J genes are TRBV6-5 and TRBJ2-7; D call uncertain. Trimming pared 6 bases from V and 2 bases from J, leaving 20 bases between. CDR3 length: 16 amino acids. Per the germline V gene, CDR1 is MNHEY and CDR2 is SVGAGI. The CDR3 loop is CASRVSFRTATYEQYF. DNA of the CDR3: TGTGCCAGCAGGGTATCTTTCCGGACGGCTACCTACGAGCAGTACTTC.

This clonotype showed up just a few times. The V gene is TRBV27, the J gene TRBJ2-1; 12 bases match TRBD2. V lost 2 bases, J lost 0 bases, and 5 bases stayed unmatched. The germline CDR1 and CDR2 sequences are MNHEY and SMNVEV (reference sequence). This CDR3 has 18 residues. CDR3 protein: CASSLRLAGGSSYNEQFF. CDR3 DNA sequence: TGTGCCAGCAGTTTAAGGCTAGCGGGAGGGAGCTCCTACAATGAGCAGTTCTTC.

This clonotype was seen ten or more times. This chain connects TRBV2 to TRBJ2-3, with 7 bases matching TRBD1. This CDR3 has 15 residues. Looked up from germline, CDR1 is SNHLY and CDR2 is FYNNEI. With 4 bases clipped from V and 6 bases from J, the junction kept 10 bases outside the gene matches. CDR3 in DNA: TGTGCCAGCAGTGCCTATGGACAGGCTGGTGATACGCAGTATTTT. Its translation: CASSAYGQAGDTQYF.

This chain connects TRBV20-1 to TRBJ2-1; no firm D call. The length of the CDR3 is 14 residues. Germline values: CDR1 DFQATT, CDR2 SNEGSKA (reference sequence). Trimming shortened V by 4 bases and J by 2 bases, and 12 bases separated the two germline ends. The CDR3 loop is CSATTQGPYNEQFF. CDR3 nucleotide sequence: TGCAGTGCTACTACCCAAGGACCCTACAATGAGCAGTTCTTC.

J is TRBJ2-2 and V is TRBV4-3; D tentatively fits TRBD1 or TRBD2 (7 bases each). V lost 4 bases to trimming and J lost 5 bases, with 14 bases between them. The CDR3 has 15 amino acids. Germline loops: CDR1 LGHNA, CDR2 YSLEER. CDR3 sequence reads: CASSRGGGGTGELFF. In DNA form, the CDR3 reads TGCGCCAGCAGCCGAGGGGGCGGGGGTACCGGGGAGCTGTTTTTT.

This clonotype was recorded a few times. This rearrangement joins TRBV30 to TRBJ2-5; 10 nucleotides agree with TRBD2. Trimming cost V 2 bases and J 2 bases; bases outside gene matches: 5. CDR1 is GTSNPN and CDR2 is SVGIG in the germline V gene (reference sequence). The CDR3 sequence is 15 residues long. CDR3 protein: CAWSLWTSGQETQYF. CDR3 nucleotides: TGTGCCTGGAGTCTTTGGACTAGCGGTCAAGAGACCCAGTACTTC.

The chain has TRBV12-3 or TRBV12-4 and TRBJ2-1, with 10 bases identical to TRBD2. Unmatched junction bases numbered 13, after V lost 7 bases and J lost 4 bases. This CDR3 has 17 amino acids. The CDR3 bases are TGTGCCAGCACCTTAAGGCGACTAGCGGGTTCGTACAATGAGCAGTTCTTC. This gives the protein CASTLRRLAGSYNEQFF.

The rearrangement joins TRBV20-1 to TRBJ1-2, with D hard to call. Germline CDR1 DFQATT, CDR2 SNEGSKA (reference sequence). This CDR3 has 12 amino acids. V was trimmed by 3 bases and J by 1 base, leaving 6 bases between them. Here the CDR3 reads CSARADNYGYTF. The CDR3 DNA is TGCAGTGCTAGGGCGGATAACTATGGCTACACCTTC.

This chain connects TRBV7-2 to TRBJ2-1, with 13 bases matching TRBD2. V shed 5 bases, J shed 13 bases, and the junction held 11 bases outside the gene matches. This CDR3 has 15 amino acids. CDR1 SGHTA and CDR2 FQGNSA come from the germline V gene. CDR3 in DNA: TGTGCCAGCAGCCCCGCCGGACTAGCGGGAGAGGTACAGTTCTTC. The encoded protein is CASSPAGLAGEVQFF.

This clonotype was recorded at least ten times. The chain has TRBV20-1 and TRBJ2-6; D might be TRBD1 (5 bases). V lost 0 bases and J lost 0, with 9 bases in between. This CDR3 comprises 16 residues. Germline loops: CDR1 DFQATT, CDR2 SNEGSKA (reference sequence). The CDR3 loop reads CSARDWGLSGANVLTF. CDR3 nucleotide sequence: TGCAGTGCTAGAGATTGGGGCCTCTCTGGGGCCAACGTCCTGACTTTC.